This T cell receptor beta chain was observed in a study of response to subunit inactivated influenza vaccine. Germline V lookup: CDR1 MNHEY, CDR2 SVGEGT. 13 amino acids form the CDR3, both terminal residues included. Study-wide findings and caveats: It was suggested by the authors that few new T cells are recruited by each seasonal influenza vaccination.

In TCRdb, the RT-PCR reads were re-called with MiXCR into one record per CDR3 protein. The sample lists roughly 780,000 distinct CDR3 sequences, around 18% occurring once. This clonotype was counted once. Antigen unknown. This may arise from a read error, as a much more abundant clone is one base away. Lacking the conserved final phenylalanine or tryptophan, this CDR3 likely reflects a read error. The limits of the CDR3 on the DNA are not certain, so only TCRdb's listed CDR3 is given. This chain links TRBV6-2 or TRBV6-3 with TRBJ2-7; the table assigns TRBD2, which was not confirmed against the DNA. The receptor's source is a middle-aged man who received an inactivated influenza vaccine. Specimen: PBMCs from blood, collected 5 days after vaccination. The CDR3 sequence is CASQESGTSPRYL.